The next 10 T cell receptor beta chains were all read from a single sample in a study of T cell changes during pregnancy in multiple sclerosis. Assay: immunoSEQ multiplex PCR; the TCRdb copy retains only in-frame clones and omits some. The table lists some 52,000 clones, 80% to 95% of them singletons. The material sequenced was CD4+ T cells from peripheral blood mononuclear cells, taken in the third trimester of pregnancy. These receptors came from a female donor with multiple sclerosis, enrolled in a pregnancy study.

The CDR3 reads CASSGHLTYEQYF. CDR3 sequence (DNA): TGTGCCAGCAGCGGACACCTCACCTACGAGCAGTACTTC. The chain couples TRBV27 to TRBJ2-7, with a tentative D call TRBD1 (5 bases). Deletions cut 6 bases from V and 2 bases from J, with 11 bases between. The CDR3 spans 13 residues. From germline, CDR1 is MNHEY and CDR2 SMNVEV (reference sequence).

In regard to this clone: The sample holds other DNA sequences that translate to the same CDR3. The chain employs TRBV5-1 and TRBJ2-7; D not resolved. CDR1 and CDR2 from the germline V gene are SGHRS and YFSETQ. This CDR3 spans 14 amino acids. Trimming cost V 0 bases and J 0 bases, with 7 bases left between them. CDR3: CASSLVGSSYEQYF. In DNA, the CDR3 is TGCGCCAGCAGCTTGGTCGGTAGCTCCTACGAGCAGTACTTC. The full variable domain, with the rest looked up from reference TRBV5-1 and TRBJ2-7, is KAGVTQTPRYLIKTRGQQVTLSCSPISGHRSVSWYQQTPGQGLQFLFEYFSETQRNKGNFPGRFSGRQFSNSRSEMNVSTLELGDSALYLCASSLVGSSYEQYFGPGTRLTVT.

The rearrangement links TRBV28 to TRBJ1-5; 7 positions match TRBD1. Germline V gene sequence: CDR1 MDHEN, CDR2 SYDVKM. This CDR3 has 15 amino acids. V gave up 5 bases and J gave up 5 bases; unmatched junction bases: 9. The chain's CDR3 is CASSPGTASYQPQHF. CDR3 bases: TGTGCCAGCAGTCCCGGGACAGCTTCCTATCAGCCCCAGCATTTT.

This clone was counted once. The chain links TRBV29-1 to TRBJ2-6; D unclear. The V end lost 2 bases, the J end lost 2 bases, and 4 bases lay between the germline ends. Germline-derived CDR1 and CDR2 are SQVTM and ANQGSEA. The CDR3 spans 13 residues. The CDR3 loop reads CSVESTGANVLTF. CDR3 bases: TGCAGCGTTGAATCCACTGGGGCCAACGTCCTGACTTTC. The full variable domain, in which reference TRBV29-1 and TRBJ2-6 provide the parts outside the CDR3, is SAVISQKPSRDICQRGTSLTIQCQVDSQVTMMFWYRQQPGQSLTLIATANQGSEATYESGFVIDKFPISRPNLTFSTLTVSNMSPEDSSIYLCSVESTGANVLTFGAGSRLTVL.

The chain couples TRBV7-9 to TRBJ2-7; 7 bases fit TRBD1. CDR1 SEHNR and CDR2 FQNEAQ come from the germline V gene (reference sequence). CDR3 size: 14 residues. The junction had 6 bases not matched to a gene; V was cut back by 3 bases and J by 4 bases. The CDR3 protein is CASSFHRGKYEQYF. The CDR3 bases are TGTGCCAGCAGCTTTCACAGGGGAAAATACGAGCAGTACTTC.

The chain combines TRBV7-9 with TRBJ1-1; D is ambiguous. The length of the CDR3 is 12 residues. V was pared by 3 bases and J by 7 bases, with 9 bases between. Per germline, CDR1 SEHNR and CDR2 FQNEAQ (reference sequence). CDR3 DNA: TGTGCCAGCAGCTTCGTTGGAGTTGAAGCTTTCTTT. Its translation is CASSFVGVEAFF.

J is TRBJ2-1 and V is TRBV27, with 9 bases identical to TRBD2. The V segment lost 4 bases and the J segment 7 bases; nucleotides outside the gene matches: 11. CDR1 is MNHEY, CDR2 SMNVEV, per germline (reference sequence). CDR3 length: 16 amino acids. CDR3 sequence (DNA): TGTGCCAGCAGTTCGTCGCGGGGGGGCCCTCGAAATGAGCAGTTCTTC. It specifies CASSSSRGGPRNEQFF.

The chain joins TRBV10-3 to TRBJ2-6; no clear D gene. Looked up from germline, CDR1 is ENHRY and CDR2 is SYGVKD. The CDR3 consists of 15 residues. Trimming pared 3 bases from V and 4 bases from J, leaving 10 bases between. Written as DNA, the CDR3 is TGTGCCATCAGTGACGGCTTCGGGGGGGCCAACGTCCTGACTTTC. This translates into CAISDGFGGANVLTF.

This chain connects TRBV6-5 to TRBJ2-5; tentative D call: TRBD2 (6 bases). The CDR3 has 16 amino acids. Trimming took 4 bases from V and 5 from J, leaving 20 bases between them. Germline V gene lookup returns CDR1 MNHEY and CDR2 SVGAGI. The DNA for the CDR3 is TGTGCCAGCAGTTCCCCGACCGGGACGGAGGGTGAGACCCAGTACTTC. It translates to CASSSPTGTEGETQYF.

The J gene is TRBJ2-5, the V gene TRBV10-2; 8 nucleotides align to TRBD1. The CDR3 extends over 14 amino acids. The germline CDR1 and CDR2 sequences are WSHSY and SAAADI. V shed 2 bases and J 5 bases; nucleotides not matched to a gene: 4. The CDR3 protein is CASSEGRGHETQYF. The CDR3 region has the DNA TGCGCCAGCAGTGAGGGCAGGGGGCATGAGACCCAGTACTTC.